This T cell receptor (beta chain) was profiled in a study of blood T cells in healthy people across ages. On this clonotype itself: What it recognizes is unknown.

Germline V lookup: CDR1 KGHDR, CDR2 SFDVKD. This CDR3 has 15 residues. V lost 3 bases and J 7 bases, leaving 14 bases between the germline ends. Through a sample-barcoded 5' primer and a J-beta primer mix, a second PCR was run for about 6 to 11 cycles. A single record per CDR3 protein comes from TCRdb applying MiXCR to the 5' RACE reads. The sample carries 1.5 million to 2 million distinct CDR3 sequences, roughly 49% recorded once. General observations from the study: It was the long-lived donors that had more naive CD4+ cells and higher diversity than aged donors.

Individuals who donated were healthy Caucasians from Russia aged roughly 6 to 90. V gene TRBV24-1 combines with J gene TRBJ1-4; D possibly corresponds to TRBD1 (5 bases). The receptor's source is a middle-aged woman in good health. Sequenced input: blood. CDR3 DNA sequence: TGTGCCACCAGTGATGTAAGGGACCGAACTGAAAAACTGTTTTTT. Protein sequence: CATSDVRDRTEKLFF.